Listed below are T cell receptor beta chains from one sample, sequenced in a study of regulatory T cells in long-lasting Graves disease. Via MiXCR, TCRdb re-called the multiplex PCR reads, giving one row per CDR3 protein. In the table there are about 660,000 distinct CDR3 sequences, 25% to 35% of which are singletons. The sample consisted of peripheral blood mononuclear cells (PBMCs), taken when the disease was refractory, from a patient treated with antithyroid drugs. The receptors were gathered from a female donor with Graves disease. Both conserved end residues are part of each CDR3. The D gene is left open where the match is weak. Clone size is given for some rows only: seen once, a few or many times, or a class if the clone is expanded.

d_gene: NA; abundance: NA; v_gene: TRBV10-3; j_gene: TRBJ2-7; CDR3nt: TGTGCCATCAGTGAAGGGGCCGAGCAGTACTTC; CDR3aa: CAISEGAEQYF
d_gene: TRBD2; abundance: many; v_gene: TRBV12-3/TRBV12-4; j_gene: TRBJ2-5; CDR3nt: TGTGCCAGCAGGCTTAGCGGGAGGGCAGAAGAGACCCAGTACTTC; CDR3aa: CASRLSGRAEETQYF
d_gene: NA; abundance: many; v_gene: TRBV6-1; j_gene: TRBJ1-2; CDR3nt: TGTGCCAGCAGGATCCCTGGACAAACCTATGGCTACACCTTC; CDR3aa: CASRIPGQTYGYTF
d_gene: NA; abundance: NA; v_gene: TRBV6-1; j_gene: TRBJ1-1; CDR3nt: TGTGCCAGCGCCATTGGGGCTGGGAGGGATGAAGCTTTCTTT; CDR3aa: CASAIGAGRDEAFF
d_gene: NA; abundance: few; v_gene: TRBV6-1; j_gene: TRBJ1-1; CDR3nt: TGTGCCAGCCTGAACACTGAAGCTTTCTTT; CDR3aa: CASLNTEAFF
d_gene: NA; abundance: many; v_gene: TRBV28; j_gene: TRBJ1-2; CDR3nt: TGTGCCAGCAGTTTGAGGAGGCCCAACTATGGCTACACCTTC; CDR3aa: CASSLRRPNYGYTF
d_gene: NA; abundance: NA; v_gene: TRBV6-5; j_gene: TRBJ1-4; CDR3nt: TGTGCCAGCAGTTACAACAGGGTACCCAATGAAAAACTGTTTTTT; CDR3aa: CASSYNRVPNEKLFF
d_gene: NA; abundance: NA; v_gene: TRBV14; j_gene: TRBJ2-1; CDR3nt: TGTGCCAGCACCACCTGGCGAGGGAAGCGGGCCAACAATGAGCAGTTCTTC; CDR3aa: CASTTWRGKRANNEQFF
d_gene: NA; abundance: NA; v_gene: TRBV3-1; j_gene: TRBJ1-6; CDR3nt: TGTGCCAGCAGCCAAGCGGGAAATTCACCCCTCCACTTT; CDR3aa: CASSQAGNSPLHF
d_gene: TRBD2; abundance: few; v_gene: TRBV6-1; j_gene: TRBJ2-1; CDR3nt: TGTGCCAGCAGTGAAGCGCTAGCGGGAGGGCCACGCAATGAGCAGTTCTTC; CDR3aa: CASSEALAGGPRNEQFF
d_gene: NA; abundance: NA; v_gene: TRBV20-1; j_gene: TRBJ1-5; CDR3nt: TGCAGTGCTAGAGGGCAGAGGCTTAATCAGCCCCAGCATTTT; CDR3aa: CSARGQRLNQPQHF
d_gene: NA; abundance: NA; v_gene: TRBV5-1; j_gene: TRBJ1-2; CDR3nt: TGCGCCAGCAGTACGACAGGAGGTAGCTATGGCTACACCTTC; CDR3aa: CASSTTGGSYGYTF
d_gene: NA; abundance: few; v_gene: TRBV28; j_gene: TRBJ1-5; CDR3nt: TGTGCCAGCAGTTTATGGTCCCGAGGGGGCAATCAGCCCCAGCATTTT; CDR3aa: CASSLWSRGGNQPQHF
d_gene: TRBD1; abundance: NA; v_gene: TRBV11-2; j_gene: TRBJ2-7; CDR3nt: TGTGCCAGCAGCTTAGAGGGACAGGACCACTTC; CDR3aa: CASSLEGQDHF
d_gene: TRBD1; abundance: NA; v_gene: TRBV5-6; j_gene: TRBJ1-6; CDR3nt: TGTGCCAGCAGCTTCGGGCAGGGGGCTTCACCCCTCCACTTT; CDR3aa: CASSFGQGASPLHF
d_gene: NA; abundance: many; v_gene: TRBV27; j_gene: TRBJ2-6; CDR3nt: TGTGCCAGCAGTTGGGGCGGAGCGGGGGCCAACGTCCTGACTTTC; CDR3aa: CASSWGGAGANVLTF
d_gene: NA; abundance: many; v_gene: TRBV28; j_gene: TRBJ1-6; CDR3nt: TGTGCCAGCAGTTCAAGACAAGGATGGGGTTCACCCCTCCACTTT; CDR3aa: CASSSRQGWGSPLHF
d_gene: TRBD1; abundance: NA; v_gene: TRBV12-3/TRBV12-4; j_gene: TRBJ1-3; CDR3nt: TGTGCCAGCAGTCCGAGGACAGGGGGAAGAAACACCATATATTTT; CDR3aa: CASSPRTGGRNTIYF
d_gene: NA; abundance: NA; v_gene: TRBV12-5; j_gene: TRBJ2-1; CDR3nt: TGTGCTAGTGCGTTCGCGGCGAACAATGAGCAGTTCTTC; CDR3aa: CASAFAANNEQFF
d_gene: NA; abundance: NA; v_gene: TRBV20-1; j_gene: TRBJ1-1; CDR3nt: TGCAGTGCTAGACCCCCTTCCCCCACTGAAGCTTTCTTT; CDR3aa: CSARPPSPTEAFF
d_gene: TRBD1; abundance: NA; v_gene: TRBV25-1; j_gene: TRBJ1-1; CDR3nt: TGTGCCAGCAGTGGAAGGACAGGTAACACTGAAGCTCTCTTT; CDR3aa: CASSGRTGNTEALF
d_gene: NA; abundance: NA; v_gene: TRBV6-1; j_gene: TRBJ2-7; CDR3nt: TGTGCCAGCAGTGAAGTATCGGGGTACGAGCAGTACTTC; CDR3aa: CASSEVSGYEQYF
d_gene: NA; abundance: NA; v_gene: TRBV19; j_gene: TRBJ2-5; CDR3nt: TGTGCCAGTAGTTTGGGCAGGGGATTCCAAGAGACCCAGTACTTC; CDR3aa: CASSLGRGFQETQYF
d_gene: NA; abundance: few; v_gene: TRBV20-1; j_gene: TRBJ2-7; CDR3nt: TGCAGTGCTAGAGATAGGCCCTCCTACGAGCAGTACTTC; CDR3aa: CSARDRPSYEQYF
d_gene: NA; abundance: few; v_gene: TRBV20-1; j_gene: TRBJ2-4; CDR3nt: TGCAGTGCAGCGCGGCTAGCGTTCGAATCCAAAAACATTCAGTACTTC; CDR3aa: CSAARLAFESKNIQYF
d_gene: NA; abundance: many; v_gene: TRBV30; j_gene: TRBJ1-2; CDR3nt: TGTGCCTCCCCCCACACGTCTAACTATGGCTACACCTTC; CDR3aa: CASPHTSNYGYTF
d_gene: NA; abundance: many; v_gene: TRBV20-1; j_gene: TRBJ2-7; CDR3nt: TGCAGTGCCAGGAGCGACAGGTACGACGAGCAGTACTTC; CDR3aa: CSARSDRYDEQYF
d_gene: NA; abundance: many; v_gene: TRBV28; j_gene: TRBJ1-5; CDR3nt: TGTGCCAGCATAGCGGGACAATTCCTTTATAGCAATCAGCCCCAGCATTTT; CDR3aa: CASIAGQFLYSNQPQHF
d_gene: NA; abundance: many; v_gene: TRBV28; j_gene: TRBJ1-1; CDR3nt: TGTGCCAGCAGTCCTCCGGGCCCGAGACGGGATACTGAAGCTTTCTTT; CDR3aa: CASSPPGPRRDTEAFF
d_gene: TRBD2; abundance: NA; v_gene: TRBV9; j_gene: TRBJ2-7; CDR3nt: TGTGCCAGCAGCCTGGAGACTAGCGGTTACGAGCAGTACTTC; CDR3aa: CASSLETSGYEQYF
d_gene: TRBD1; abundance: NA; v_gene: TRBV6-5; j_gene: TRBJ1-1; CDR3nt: TGTGCCAGCAGTTACCCAGGACAGGGCGGTGGCACTGAAGCTTTCTTT; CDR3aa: CASSYPGQGGGTEAFF
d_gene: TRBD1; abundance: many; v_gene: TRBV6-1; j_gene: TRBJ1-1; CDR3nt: TGTGCCAGCCGGGACAGGGAGACGAACACTGAAGCTTTCTTT; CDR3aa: CASRDRETNTEAFF
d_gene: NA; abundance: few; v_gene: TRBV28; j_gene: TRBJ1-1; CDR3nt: TGTGCCAGCAGCGCAGGGGCCATGAACACTGAAGCTTTCTTT; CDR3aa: CASSAGAMNTEAFF
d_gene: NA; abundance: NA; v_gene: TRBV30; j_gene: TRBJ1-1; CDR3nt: TGTGCCTGGATAGGAGTGAACACTGAAGCTTTCTTT; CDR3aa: CAWIGVNTEAFF
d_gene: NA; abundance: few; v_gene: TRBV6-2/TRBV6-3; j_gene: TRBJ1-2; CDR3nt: TGTGCCAGCAGTTCATCAGGGAGGGGTGGCTACACCTTC; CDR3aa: CASSSSGRGGYTF
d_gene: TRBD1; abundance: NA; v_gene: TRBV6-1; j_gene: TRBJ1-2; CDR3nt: TGTGCCAGCAGCGGGGACAGTATTGGCTACACCTTC; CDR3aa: CASSGDSIGYTF
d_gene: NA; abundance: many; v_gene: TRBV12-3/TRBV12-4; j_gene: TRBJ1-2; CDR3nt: TGTGCCAGCAGTTTGGCAGAGAGTGGCTACACCTTC; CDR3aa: CASSLAESGYTF
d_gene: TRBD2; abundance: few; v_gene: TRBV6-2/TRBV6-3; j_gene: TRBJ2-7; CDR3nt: TGTGCCAGCAGTGAGGTAGCGGGGAACTACGAGCAGTACTTC; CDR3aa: CASSEVAGNYEQYF
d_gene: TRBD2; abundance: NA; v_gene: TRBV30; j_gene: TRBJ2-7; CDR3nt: TGTGCCTGGAGTACTAGCGGCTACGAGCAGTACTTC; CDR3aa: CAWSTSGYEQYF
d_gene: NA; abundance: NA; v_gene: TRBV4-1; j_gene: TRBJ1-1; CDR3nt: TGCGCCAGCAGCCAAGATCGTTCCGGGATTTACACTGAAGCTTTCTTT; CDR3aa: CASSQDRSGIYTEAFF
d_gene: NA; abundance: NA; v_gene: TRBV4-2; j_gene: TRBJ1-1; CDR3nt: TGTGCCAGCAGCCCCCGGTTTTCCAGTGGTCTCACTGAAGCTTTCTTT; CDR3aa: CASSPRFSSGLTEAFF
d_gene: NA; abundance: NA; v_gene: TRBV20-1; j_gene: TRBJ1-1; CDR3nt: TGCAGTGCTAATCGGCCCCAGGCTAGGACTGAAGCTTTCTTT; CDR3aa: CSANRPQARTEAFF
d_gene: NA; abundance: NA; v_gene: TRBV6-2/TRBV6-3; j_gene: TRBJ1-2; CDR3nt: TGTGCCAGCAGTCCCGAACCGCACTATGGCTACACCTTC; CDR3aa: CASSPEPHYGYTF
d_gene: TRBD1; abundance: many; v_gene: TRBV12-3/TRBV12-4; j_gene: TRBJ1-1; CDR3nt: TGTGCCAGTCTCAAAGAACGCTGGACAGGGTTTACCACTGAAGCTTTCTTT; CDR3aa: CASLKERWTGFTTEAFF
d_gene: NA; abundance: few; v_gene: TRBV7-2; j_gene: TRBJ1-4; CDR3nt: TGTGCCAGCAGCCGTTTGGGAGTGGACAGCTATAATGAAAAACTGTTTTTT; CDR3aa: CASSRLGVDSYNEKLFF
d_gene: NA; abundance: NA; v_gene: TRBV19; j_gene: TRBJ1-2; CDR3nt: TGTGCCAGTATCCCCGCTGGACAGATTTCCTATGGCTACACCTTC; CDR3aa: CASIPAGQISYGYTF
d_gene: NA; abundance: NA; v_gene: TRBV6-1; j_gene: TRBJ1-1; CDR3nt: TGTGCCTCCTCTGGGGGAGTACGAGCTTTCTTT; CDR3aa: CASSGGVRAFF
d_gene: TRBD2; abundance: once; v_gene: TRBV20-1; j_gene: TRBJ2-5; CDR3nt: TGCAGTGCTGCGGGACTAGTGGGGGAGACCCAGTACTTC; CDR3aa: CSAAGLVGETQYF
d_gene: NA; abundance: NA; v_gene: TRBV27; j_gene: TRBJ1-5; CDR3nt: TGTGCCAGCAGAGCCCCGGACGGCTATAGCAATCAGCCCCAGCATTTT; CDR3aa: CASRAPDGYSNQPQHF
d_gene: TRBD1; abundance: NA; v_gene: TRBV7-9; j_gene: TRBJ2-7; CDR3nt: TGTGCCAGCAGCTTAGGTGGGGGACAGTACAACGAGCAGTACTTC; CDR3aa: CASSLGGGQYNEQYF
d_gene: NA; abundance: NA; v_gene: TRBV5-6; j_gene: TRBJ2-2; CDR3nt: TGTGCCAGCAGCTGGGGCGCGCGGCGAGCAGTAACCGGGGAGCTGTTTTTT; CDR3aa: CASSWGARRAVTGELFF
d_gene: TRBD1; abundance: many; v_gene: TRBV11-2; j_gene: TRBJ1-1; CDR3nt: TGTGCCAGCAGCTCGGCGCAGGGGGGGAACACTGAAGCTTTCTTT; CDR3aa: CASSSAQGGNTEAFF
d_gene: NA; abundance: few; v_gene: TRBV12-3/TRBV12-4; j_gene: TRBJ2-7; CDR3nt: TGTGCCAGCAGTTTTGGGATTTCCCTCTACGAGCAGTACTTC; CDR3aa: CASSFGISLYEQYF